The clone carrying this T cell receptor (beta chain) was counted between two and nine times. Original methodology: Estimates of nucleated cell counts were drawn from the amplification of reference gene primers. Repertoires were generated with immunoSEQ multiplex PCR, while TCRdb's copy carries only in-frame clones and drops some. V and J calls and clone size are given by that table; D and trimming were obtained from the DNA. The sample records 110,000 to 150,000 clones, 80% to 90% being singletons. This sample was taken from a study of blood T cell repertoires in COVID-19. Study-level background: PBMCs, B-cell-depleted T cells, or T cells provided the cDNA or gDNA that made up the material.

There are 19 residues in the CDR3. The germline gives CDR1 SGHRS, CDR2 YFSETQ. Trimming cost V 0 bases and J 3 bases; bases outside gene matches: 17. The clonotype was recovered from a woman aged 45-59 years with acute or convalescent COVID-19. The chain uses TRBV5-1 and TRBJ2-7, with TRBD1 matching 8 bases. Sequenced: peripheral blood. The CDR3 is CASSLALGPGGNTFYEQYF. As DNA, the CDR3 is TGCGCCAGCAGCTTGGCCCTTGGCCCAGGGGGCAACACTTTCTACGAGCAGTACTTC.